This T cell receptor beta chain was recovered during a study of CD8 T cells in Susac syndrome. The RNA input was about 0.5 to 1 ug, and it was reverse transcribed with random hexamers. The method of amplification for TCR beta CDR3 was immunoSEQ multiplex PCR, covering 54 Vbeta and 13 Jbeta. TCRdb passed the immunoSEQ multiplex PCR reads through MiXCR, listing each CDR3 protein once. The sample contains around 190,000 distinct CDR3 sequences, approximately 95% of which appear only once. TCR beta sequencing was performed on blood CD8+ and CD4+ T cells. Treatment-naive patients with stable or active relapsing-remitting disease served as multiple sclerosis controls. Negative isolation was applied to CD8+ and CD4+ T cells, and FACS enrichment was applied to TEMRA cells. The V gene's germline CDR1 is DFQATT and CDR2 SNEGSKA (reference sequence). The CDR3 has 15 amino acids. After removal of 6 bases from V and 5 bases from J, the junction contained 12 bases not matched to a gene.

Material: CD8+ T cells from PBMCs. The genes are TRBV20-1 and TRBJ2-3; 9 bases align to TRBD1. The TCR comes from a human donor with multiple sclerosis. DNA for the CDR3: TGCAGTGCCCCAGACAGGGGGGTCTACAGAGATACGCAGTATTTT. Protein product: CSAPDRGVYRDTQYF.